This entry lists 14 T cell receptor beta chains sequenced from one sample in a study of regulatory T cells in long-lasting Graves disease. CDR3 regions were amplified by Arm-PCR using iRepertoire HTBI primers to build TCR beta libraries. TCRdb called the multiplex PCR reads again in MiXCR, with one record for every CDR3 protein. Of around 330,000 distinct CDR3 sequences listed, roughly 18% are singletons. The time point is: newly diagnosed GD, antithyroid drugs for less than 3 months. Scientists built the TCR library using RNA that was extracted from PBMCs. Sequencing used peripheral blood mononuclear cells (PBMCs), obtained at new diagnosis, from a patient treated with antithyroid drugs. These receptors originate from a female donor with Graves disease.

This clonotype showed up many times. The V call is TRBV12-3 or TRBV12-4, the J call TRBJ1-1; the D gene is possibly TRBD1 (6 bases). V was trimmed by 4 bases and J by 1 base, leaving 19 bases between them. CDR3 size: 17 residues. The CDR3 sequence: CASSSVTGDIKNTEAFF. DNA of the CDR3: TGTGCCAGCAGTTCGGTGACGGGGGACATTAAGAACACTGAAGCTTTCTTT.

This clonotype was seen at least ten times. V and J are TRBV12-3 or TRBV12-4 and TRBJ2-3; D is perhaps TRBD2 (6 bases). V dropped 6 bases and J dropped 4 bases, with 17 bases sitting between them. The CDR3 sequence is 15 residues long. The CDR3 is CASSRTQTSADTQYF. CDR3 bases: TGTGCCAGCAGCCGCACACAGACTAGTGCAGATACGCAGTATTTT.

Points on this clonotype: A much larger clone differs by one base, so this may be a read error. The rearrangement links TRBV27 to TRBJ2-7, with 7 bases fitting TRBD2. This CDR3 has 15 amino acids. The germline V gene encodes CDR1 MNHEY and CDR2 SMNVEV (reference sequence). The CDR3 reads CASSWSPSGTYEQYF. The CDR3 nucleotides read TGTGCCAGTAGTTGGTCGCCTAGCGGAACCTACGAGCAGTACTTC.

This clonotype appeared many times. The chain uses TRBV12-3 or TRBV12-4 and TRBJ1-1; possible D gene TRBD1, 6 bases. Trimming stripped 6 bases from V and 8 bases from J, with 19 bases between. The CDR3 sequence is 14 residues long. CDR3 coding DNA: TGTGCCAGCAGCCCAAATTTCGGGGGCGGGGAAGCTTTCTTT. It encodes CASSPNFGGGEAFF.

This clonotype occurred many times. The V and J genes are TRBV27 and TRBJ1-6, with TRBD1 matching over 8 bases. V was clipped by 6 bases and J by 9 bases; unmatched bases: 16. CDR3 length equals 17 residues. CDR1 MNHEY and CDR2 SMNVEV come from the germline V gene (reference sequence). In DNA form, the CDR3 reads TGTGCCAGCAGCACTTCGACACGGACAGGGATGGGTTCACCCCTCCACTTT. It codes for CASSTSTRTGMGSPLHF.

This clonotype was seen at least ten times. The V gene is TRBV28, the J gene TRBJ2-7; D gene ambiguous. This CDR3 contains 15 residues. The germline V gene encodes CDR1 MDHEN and CDR2 SYDVKM. Trimming took 3 bases from V and 1 from J, leaving 13 bases between them. The CDR3 is CASSFLQVGSYEQYF. The CDR3 DNA reads TGTGCCAGCAGTTTTCTTCAGGTCGGGTCCTACGAGCAGTACTTC.

This clonotype appeared many times. The chain has TRBV27 and TRBJ1-4; D might be TRBD1 (6 bases). The CDR3 is made up of 17 amino acids. V shed 2 bases and J shed 7 bases, with 20 bases lying between them. CDR1 and CDR2 (germline): MNHEY, SMNVEV (reference sequence). As DNA, the CDR3 is TGTGCCAGCAGTTTAACAGGGCCTCCCTTGTTAGGTGAAAAACTGTTTTTT. This sequence encodes CASSLTGPPLLGEKLFF.

The chain has TRBV2 and TRBJ2-1, with D perhaps TRBD2 (6 bases). Germline CDR1 and CDR2: SNHLY and FYNNEI. The CDR3 sequence is 15 residues long. Trimming removed 6 bases at V and 7 bases at J, with 19 bases between. The CDR3 sequence: CASSELAVGLNEQFF. The CDR3 DNA reads as TGTGCCAGCAGCGAACTAGCAGTAGGCCTTAATGAGCAGTTCTTC.

Notes on this clonotype: This probably arose from a read error, given a far larger clone one base away. V usage is TRBV18 and J usage is TRBJ2-3, with D unresolved. The J call may be faulty, since TRBJ2-7 better matches the DNA end. The CDR3 is 13 amino acids. CDR1 is KGHSH and CDR2 is LQKENI in the germline V gene. This CDR3 is CASSPLPQSEQYF. The CDR3 coding sequence is TGTGCCAGCTCACCACTCCCCCAGAGTGAGCAGTACTTC.

The chain carries TRBV27 and TRBJ2-7; 8 bases map to TRBD2. Germline values: CDR1 MNHEY, CDR2 SMNVEV (reference sequence). V lost 3 bases to trimming and J lost 2 bases; unmatched junction nucleotides: 6. CDR3 length equals 15 residues. This CDR3 is CASSFNGLATYEQYF. The CDR3 region has the DNA TGTGCCAGCAGTTTCAACGGACTAGCCACCTACGAGCAGTACTTC.

In its sample, this clonotype was seen many times. DNA for the CDR3: TGTGCCAGCATGGAAGCGGGGATCTCCTACAATGAGCAGTTCTTC. Its translation is CASMEAGISYNEQFF. This chain uses TRBV2 with TRBJ2-1, with 7 bases that match TRBD2. The CDR3 totals 15 residues. Looked up from germline, CDR1 is SNHLY and CDR2 is FYNNEI. With 7 bases clipped from V and 0 bases from J, the junction kept 6 bases outside the gene matches.

This clonotype was seen repeatedly, ten times or more. The V gene is TRBV9, the J gene TRBJ2-1, with 9 bases lining up with TRBD1. Trimming cost V 1 base and J 5 bases; bases outside gene matches: 4. CDR3 length: 15 residues. In germline, CDR1 is SGDLS, CDR2 YYNGEE. CDR3 in amino acids: CASSVRGTGNNEQFF. The CDR3 DNA sequence: TGTGCCAGCAGCGTAAGAGGGACAGGGAACAATGAGCAGTTCTTC.

This clonotype was seen only a few times. V and J are TRBV10-1 and TRBJ2-5; TRBD1 agrees at 7 bases. CDR1 WNHNN and CDR2 SYGVQD come from the germline V gene (reference sequence). The trim removed 2 bases at V and 0 bases at J, leaving 3 bases unmatched. CDR3 length: 15 residues. The CDR3 DNA reads TGCGCCAGCAGTGAGGGACAGGCGTACCAAGAGACCCAGTACTTC. Translated, it gives CASSEGQAYQETQYF.

The chain uses TRBV2 and TRBJ2-2, with no clear D. The germline V gene encodes CDR1 SNHLY and CDR2 FYNNEI. CDR3 length: 13 residues. Trimming removed 4 bases at V and 6 bases at J, with 9 bases between. The CDR3 DNA is TGTGCCAGCAGTGGGTCGTCTGCCGGGGAGCTGTTTTTT. As protein: CASSGSSAGELFF.